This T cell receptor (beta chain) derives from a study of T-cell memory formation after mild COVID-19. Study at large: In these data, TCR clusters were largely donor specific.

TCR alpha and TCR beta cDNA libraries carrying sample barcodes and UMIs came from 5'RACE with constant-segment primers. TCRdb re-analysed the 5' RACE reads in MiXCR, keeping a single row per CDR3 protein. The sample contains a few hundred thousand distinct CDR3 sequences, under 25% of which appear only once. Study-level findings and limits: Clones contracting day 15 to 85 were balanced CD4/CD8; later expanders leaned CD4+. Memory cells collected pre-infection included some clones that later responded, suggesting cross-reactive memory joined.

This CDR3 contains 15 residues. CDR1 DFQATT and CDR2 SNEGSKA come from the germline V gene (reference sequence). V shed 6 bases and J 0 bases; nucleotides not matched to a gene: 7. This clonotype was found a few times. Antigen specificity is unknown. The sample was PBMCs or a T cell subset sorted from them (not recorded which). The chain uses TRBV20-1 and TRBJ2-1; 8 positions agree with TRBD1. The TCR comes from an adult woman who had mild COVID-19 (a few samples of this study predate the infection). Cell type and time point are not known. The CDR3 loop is CSARTGIGSYNEQFF. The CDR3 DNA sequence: TGCAGTGCACGGACAGGGATAGGCTCCTACAATGAGCAGTTCTTC.